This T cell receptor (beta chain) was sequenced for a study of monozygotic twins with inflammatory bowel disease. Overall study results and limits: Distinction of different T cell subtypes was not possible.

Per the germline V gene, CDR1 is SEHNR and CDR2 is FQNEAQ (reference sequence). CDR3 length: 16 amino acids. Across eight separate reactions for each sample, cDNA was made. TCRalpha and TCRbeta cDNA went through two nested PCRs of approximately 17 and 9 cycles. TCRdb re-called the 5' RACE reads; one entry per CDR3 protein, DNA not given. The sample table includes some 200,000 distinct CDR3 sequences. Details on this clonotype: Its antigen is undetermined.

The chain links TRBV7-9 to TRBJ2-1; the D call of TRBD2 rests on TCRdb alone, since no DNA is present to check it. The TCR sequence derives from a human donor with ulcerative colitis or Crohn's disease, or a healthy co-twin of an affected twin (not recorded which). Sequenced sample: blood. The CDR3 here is CASSTPSGRIYNEQFF.